This T cell receptor (beta chain) was obtained from a study of blood T cell repertoires in COVID-19. For the study at large: PBMCs, B-cell-depleted T cells, or T cells provided the cDNA or gDNA that made up the material.

Under the authors' procedure: How many nucleated cells were present was estimated from reference gene primer amplification. Generated by immunoSEQ multiplex PCR, the TCRdb table keeps only in-frame clones and is missing some. D and trimming come from the DNA, and the V and J calls and clone size come from that table. The sample includes about 470,000 clones, about nine tenths seen only once; the top ten take roughly 0.72%. Germline loops: CDR1 DFQATT, CDR2 SNEGSKA (reference sequence). The CDR3 loop spans 11 amino acids. Worth noting for this clone: The germline gene is not matched at one end of the junction; a read error may be the cause.

Clinical history reported by participants formed the basis on which cohorts were assigned. The sequenced sample was PBMCs or T cells enriched from blood (not recorded which). The chain recombines TRBV20-1 with TRBJ1-5, with 11 bases fitting TRBD1. This sequence was found in a woman aged 18-30 years who had recovered from COVID-19. CDR3 DNA sequence: TGCAGTGCCGTCGACCGGGACAGGGGGATTTTT. Encoded protein: CSAVDRDRGIF.